The next 22 T cell receptor beta chains were all read from a single sample in a study of a mutant IDH1 vaccine in newly diagnosed glioma. The time point is: week 35, safety follow-up. Every vaccine dose comprised 300 ug of mutant IDH1 20-mer peptide plus topical imiquimod. No antigens are known for them. Measured with immunoSEQ multiplex PCR; TCRdb has only the in-frame clones, and not every one. The data show 30,000 to 40,000 clones, around four fifths seen once. The source was PBMCs, collected from a glioma patient whose treatment included an IDH1 peptide vaccine. Receptor source: a middle-aged man with glioma. Some clones in this sample may be carry-over from other donors' samples.

This clone appeared a single time. The CDR3 nucleotides are TGCGCCAGCAGTCCTTCCGGGGCCAGCAATCAGCCCCAGCATTTT. It encodes CASSPSGASNQPQHF. The chain couples TRBV5-1 to TRBJ1-5; TRBD1 might be the D (5 bases). This CDR3 spans 15 amino acids. Deletions cut 5 bases from V and 1 base from J, with 13 bases between. The germline V gene has CDR1 SGHRS and CDR2 YFSETQ.

This clone was counted a few times. This chain uses TRBV19 with TRBJ2-2; D remains unclear. The germline CDR1 and CDR2 sequences are LNHDA and SQIVND (reference sequence). Trimming removed 3 bases at V and 0 bases at J, with 11 bases between. The CDR3 sequence is 16 residues long. In nucleotides, the CDR3 is TGTGCCAGTAGTATCAGAGCCGGGCCGAACACCGGGGAGCTGTTTTTT. It translates to CASSIRAGPNTGELFF.

The chain is built from TRBV4-2 and TRBJ1-4; 9 bases fit TRBD1. This CDR3 has 15 amino acids. Per germline, CDR1 LGHNA and CDR2 YNFKEQ. Trimming took 1 base from V and 8 from J; bases not matched to a gene: 5. The CDR3 loop is CASSQAQGAGEKLFF. The CDR3 DNA sequence: TGTGCCAGCAGCCAAGCACAGGGGGCAGGGGAAAAACTGTTTTTT.

This clone was detected only a few times. This chain connects TRBV4-1 to TRBJ2-2; D is tentatively TRBD1 or TRBD2 (6 bases each). V shed 5 bases and J shed 3 bases, with 19 bases lying between them. CDR1 MGHRA and CDR2 YSYEKL come from the germline V gene. This CDR3 is 17 amino acids long. The CDR3 region has the DNA TGCGCCAGCAGCAGGCCGCGTGGGGGGCAGTACACCGGGGAGCTGTTTTTT. Translated, it gives CASSRPRGGQYTGELFF.

In its sample, this clone was seen a few times. The chain is built from TRBV14 and TRBJ2-6; no definite D call. The CDR3 extends over 15 amino acids. V was clipped by 1 base and J by 2 bases, with 6 bases between them. The germline V gene encodes CDR1 SGHDN and CDR2 FVKESK. CDR3 amino acids: CASSQALAGANVLTF. CDR3 sequence (DNA): TGTGCCAGCAGCCAAGCGCTTGCTGGGGCCAACGTCCTGACTTTC.

The V gene is TRBV19, the J gene TRBJ1-1; no clear D gene. CDR3 length equals 17 residues. In germline, CDR1 is LNHDA, CDR2 SQIVND (reference sequence). V lost 3 bases, J lost 1 base, and 18 bases lay in between. The CDR3 bases are TGTGCCAGTAGTATCCGACCCTATGAGCCGGAGAACACTGAAGCTTTCTTT. Amino acid sequence: CASSIRPYEPENTEAFF.

J is TRBJ2-6 and V is TRBV4-2; 10 bases are shared with TRBD1. There are 17 residues in the CDR3. V dropped 4 bases and J dropped 0; count of bases not matched to a gene: 3. The germline CDR1 and CDR2 sequences are LGHNA and YNFKEQ. The CDR3 DNA reads TGTGCCAGCAGCCGGACAGGGGGAAGCTCTGGGGCCAACGTCCTGACTTTC. This gives the protein CASSRTGGSSGANVLTF.

The chain carries TRBV2 and TRBJ2-7; D tentatively reads TRBD1 or TRBD2 (6 bases each). The V and J ends lost 8 bases and 3 bases respectively, with 17 bases between them. CDR1 and CDR2 from the germline V gene are SNHLY and FYNNEI. The CDR3 has 14 amino acids. CDR3: CASEKGGRSYEQYF. CDR3 coding DNA: TGTGCCAGCGAGAAAGGGGGGAGAAGCTACGAGCAGTACTTC.

J is TRBJ1-1 and V is TRBV27, with D possibly being TRBD1 (6 bases). Trimming left V 6 bases short and J 1 base short, with 9 bases between. The CDR3 loop spans 13 amino acids. Germline-derived CDR1 and CDR2 are MNHEY and SMNVEV (reference sequence). The CDR3 sequence is CASRPGANTEAFF. As DNA, the CDR3 is TGTGCCAGCAGGCCGGGGGCGAACACTGAAGCTTTCTTT.

The sample holds one count of this clone. The gene calls are TRBV6-5 and TRBJ2-1, with TRBD2 identical over 7 bases. CDR1 MNHEY and CDR2 SVGAGI come from the germline V gene. The CDR3 has 15 residues. Unmatched junction bases numbered 4, after V lost 5 bases and J lost 0 bases. In nucleotides, the CDR3 is TGTGCCAGCAGTCTAGCGGAAAGCTCCTACAATGAGCAGTTCTTC. Translated, it gives CASSLAESSYNEQFF.

The chain joins TRBV11-1 to TRBJ1-2; D unclear. With 3 bases removed from V and 5 bases from J, the gap between germline ends came to 7 bases. The CDR3 is 12 residues long. CDR1 and CDR2 from the germline V gene are SGHAT and FQDESV (reference sequence). CDR3 amino acids: CASSFPGYGYTF. DNA of the CDR3: TGTGCCAGCAGCTTCCCGGGGTATGGCTACACCTTC.

This chain uses TRBV9 with TRBJ1-6, with 8 bases matching TRBD1. The CDR3 sequence is 14 residues long. V trimming: 3 bases; J trimming: 13 bases; junction bases outside the gene matches: 9. Germline assignment: CDR1 SGDLS and CDR2 YYNGEE. CDR3 nucleotide sequence: TGTGCCAGCAGCGCCGGACAGGGAATGGTTCCCCTCCACTTT. Amino acid sequence: CASSAGQGMVPLHF. Based on the CDR3 plus reference TRBV9 and TRBJ1-6, the full variable domain is DSGVTQTPKHLITATGQRVTLRCSPRSGDLSVYWYQQSLDQGLQFLIQYYNGEERAKGNILERFSAQQFPDLHSELNLSSLELGDSALYFCASSAGQGMVPLHFGNGTRLTVT.

The V call is TRBV19, the J call TRBJ2-3; the match to TRBD2 covers 8 bases. The length of the CDR3 is 16 residues. From germline, CDR1 is LNHDA and CDR2 SQIVND (reference sequence). Trimming cost V 7 bases and J 4 bases; bases outside gene matches: 13. CDR3 nucleotide sequence: TGTGCCAGTAACTCGAGAGGGCGGGGGGACTCAGATACGCAGTATTTT. Its translation is CASNSRGRGDSDTQYF.

The chain is built from TRBV7-2 and TRBJ1-5; D not resolved. Trimming left V 1 base short and J 0 bases short, with 4 bases between. Germline V CDR1 and CDR2: SGHTA, FQGNSA. This CDR3 contains 14 residues. This CDR3 is CASSLEVSNQPQHF. In nucleotides, the CDR3 is TGTGCCAGCAGCTTAGAGGTTAGCAATCAGCCCCAGCATTTT. Drawing the rest from reference TRBV7-2 and TRBJ1-5, the complete variable domain is GAGVSQSPSNKVTEKGKDVELRCDPISGHTALYWYRQSLGQGLEFLIYFQGNSAPDKSGLPSDRFSAERTGGSVSTLTIQRTQQEDSAVYLCASSLEVSNQPQHFGDGTRLSIL.

The rearrangement links TRBV6-5 to TRBJ2-2, with D unresolved. Trimming took 6 bases from V and 1 from J, leaving 6 bases between them. This CDR3 has 13 amino acids. Germline CDR1 is MNHEY and CDR2 is SVGAGI. The CDR3 region has the DNA TGTGCCAGCAGACTAAAGAACACCGGGGAGCTGTTTTTT. Translation: CASRLKNTGELFF.

This chain uses TRBV19 with TRBJ2-1, with a weak D call TRBD1 (6 bases). V was pared by 5 bases and J by 3 bases, with 8 bases between. The germline gives CDR1 LNHDA, CDR2 SQIVND (reference sequence). The CDR3 has 13 residues. The CDR3 sequence: CASSYRDYNEQFF. The CDR3 nucleotides are TGTGCCAGTAGTTACAGGGACTACAATGAGCAGTTCTTC.

This clone has only one observation. V is TRBV5-1 and J is TRBJ1-1; D remains ambiguous. Germline V gene sequence: CDR1 SGHRS, CDR2 YFSETQ. With 3 bases removed from V and 6 bases from J, the gap between germline ends came to 15 bases. The CDR3 has 14 residues. The CDR3 nucleotides are TGCGCCAGCAGCTCCATACCGGGGAGCCCTGAAGCTTTCTTT. Protein product: CASSSIPGSPEAFF.

V gene TRBV10-2 combines with J gene TRBJ1-3, with TRBD1 matching over 7 bases. Germline V gene data show CDR1 as WSHSY and CDR2 as SAAADI. V lost 7 bases, J lost 0 bases, and 6 bases stayed unmatched. This CDR3 comprises 15 residues. As DNA, the CDR3 is TGCGCCAGCATGTCCCGGGACAGCTCTGGAAACACCATATATTTT. Its translation is CASMSRDSSGNTIYF.

This sequence joins TRBV18 and TRBJ1-5, with 7 bases fitting TRBD1. The CDR3 runs to 14 residues. The J segment lost 5 bases and the V segment lost 6 bases, leaving 7 bases of the junction unmatched. Germline CDR1 KGHSH, CDR2 LQKENI. CDR3 coding DNA: TGTGCCAGCTCCGGTCGACAGGGCGATCAGCCCCAGCATTTT. This codes for CASSGRQGDQPQHF.

The genes are TRBV5-4 and TRBJ2-7; D possibly corresponds to TRBD2 (6 bases). Trimming took 0 bases from V and 6 from J, leaving 13 bases between them. Germline lookup yields CDR1 SGHNT and CDR2 YYREEE (reference sequence). The CDR3 is 14 amino acids. As DNA, the CDR3 is TGTGCCAGCAGCTTGGGAGGCGCGGGGCGCGAGCAGTACTTC. Amino acid sequence: CASSLGGAGREQYF.

The rearrangement uses TRBV2 and TRBJ2-3; TRBD1 aligns across 10 bases. The CDR3 totals 14 residues. Germline V gene data show CDR1 as SNHLY and CDR2 as FYNNEI. V gave up 6 bases and J gave up 3 bases; unmatched junction bases: 3. CDR3: CASREDRGTDTQYF. CDR3 coding DNA: TGTGCCAGCAGGGAGGACAGGGGGACAGATACGCAGTATTTT.

This chain joins TRBV6-5 and TRBJ2-1, with D unresolved. Trimming removed 5 bases from V and 6 bases from J, with 14 bases in between. The CDR3 covers 14 residues. The V gene's germline CDR1 is MNHEY and CDR2 SVGAGI. This CDR3 is CASSTNQDLNEQFF. In DNA form, the CDR3 reads TGTGCCAGCAGTACCAATCAGGACCTCAATGAGCAGTTCTTC.